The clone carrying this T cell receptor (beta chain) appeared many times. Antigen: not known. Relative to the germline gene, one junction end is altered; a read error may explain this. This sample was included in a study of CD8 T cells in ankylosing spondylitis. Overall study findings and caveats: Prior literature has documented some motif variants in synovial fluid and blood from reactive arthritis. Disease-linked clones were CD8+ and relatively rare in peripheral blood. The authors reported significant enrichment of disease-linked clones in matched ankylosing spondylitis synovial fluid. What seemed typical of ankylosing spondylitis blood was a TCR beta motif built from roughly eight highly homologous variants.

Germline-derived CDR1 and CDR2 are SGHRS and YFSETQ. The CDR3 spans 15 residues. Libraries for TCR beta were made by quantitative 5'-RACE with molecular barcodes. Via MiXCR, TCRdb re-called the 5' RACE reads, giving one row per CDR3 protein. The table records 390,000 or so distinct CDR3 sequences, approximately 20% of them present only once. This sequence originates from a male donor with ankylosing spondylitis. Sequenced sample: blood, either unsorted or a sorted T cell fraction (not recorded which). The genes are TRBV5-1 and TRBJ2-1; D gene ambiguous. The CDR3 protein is CASSLDSSSYNEQFF. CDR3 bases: TGTGCCAGCAGCCTCGACTCAAGCTCCTACAATGAGCAGTTCTTC. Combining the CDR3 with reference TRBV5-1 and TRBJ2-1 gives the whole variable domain KAGVTQTPRYLIKTRGQQVTLSCSPISGHRSVSWYQQTPGQGLQFLFEYFSETQRNKGNFPGRFSGRQFSNSRSEMNVSTLELGDSALYLCASSLDSSSYNEQFFGPGTRLTVL.